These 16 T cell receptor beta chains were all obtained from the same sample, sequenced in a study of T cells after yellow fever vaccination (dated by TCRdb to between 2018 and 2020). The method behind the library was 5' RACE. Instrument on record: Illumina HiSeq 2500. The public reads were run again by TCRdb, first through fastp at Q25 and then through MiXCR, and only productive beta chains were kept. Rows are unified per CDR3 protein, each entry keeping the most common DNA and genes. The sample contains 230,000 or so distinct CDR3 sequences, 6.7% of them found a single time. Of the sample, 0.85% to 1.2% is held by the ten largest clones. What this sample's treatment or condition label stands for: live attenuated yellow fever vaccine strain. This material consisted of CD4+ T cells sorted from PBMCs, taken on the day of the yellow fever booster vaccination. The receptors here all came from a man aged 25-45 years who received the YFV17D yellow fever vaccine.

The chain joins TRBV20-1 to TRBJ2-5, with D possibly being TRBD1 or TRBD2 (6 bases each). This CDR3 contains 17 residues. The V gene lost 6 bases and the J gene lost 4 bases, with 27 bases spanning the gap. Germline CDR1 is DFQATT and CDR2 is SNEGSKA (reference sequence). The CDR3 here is CSAYSAGTGARGETQYF. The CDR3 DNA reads TGCAGTGCGTATAGTGCCGGGACGGGGGCCAGAGGAGAGACCCAGTACTTC.

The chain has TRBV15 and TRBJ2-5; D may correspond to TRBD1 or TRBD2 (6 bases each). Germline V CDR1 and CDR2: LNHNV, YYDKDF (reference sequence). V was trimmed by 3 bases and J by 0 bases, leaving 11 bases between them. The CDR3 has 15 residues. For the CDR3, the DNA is TGTGCCACCAGCAGGGGAGGACAGAACCAAGAGACCCAGTACTTC. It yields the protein CATSRGGQNQETQYF. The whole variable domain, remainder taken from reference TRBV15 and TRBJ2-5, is DAMVIQNPRYQVTQFGKPVTLSCSQTLNHNVMYWYQQKSSQAPKLLFHYYDKDFNNEADTPDNFQSRRPNTSFCFLDIRSPGLGDTAMYLCATSRGGQNQETQYFGPGTRLLVL.

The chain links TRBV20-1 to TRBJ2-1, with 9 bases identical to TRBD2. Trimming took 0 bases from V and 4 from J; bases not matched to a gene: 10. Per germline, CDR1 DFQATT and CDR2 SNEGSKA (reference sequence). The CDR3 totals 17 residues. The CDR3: CSARDAKREASYNEQFF. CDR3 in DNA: TGCAGTGCTAGAGACGCCAAGCGGGAGGCGTCTTACAATGAGCAGTTCTTC.

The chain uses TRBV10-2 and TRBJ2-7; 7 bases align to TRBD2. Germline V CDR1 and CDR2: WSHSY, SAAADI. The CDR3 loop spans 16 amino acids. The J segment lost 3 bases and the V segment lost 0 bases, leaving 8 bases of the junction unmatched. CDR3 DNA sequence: TGCGCCAGCAGTGAGTCGTTCTCGCTAGCGGACTACGAGCAGTACTTC. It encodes CASSESFSLADYEQYF.

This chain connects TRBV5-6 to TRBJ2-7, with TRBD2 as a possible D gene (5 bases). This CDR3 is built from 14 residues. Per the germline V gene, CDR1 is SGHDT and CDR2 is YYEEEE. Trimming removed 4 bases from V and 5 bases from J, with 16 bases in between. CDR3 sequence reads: CASSIWTGRDEQYF. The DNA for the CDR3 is TGTGCCAGCAGCATCTGGACTGGGCGGGACGAGCAGTACTTC.

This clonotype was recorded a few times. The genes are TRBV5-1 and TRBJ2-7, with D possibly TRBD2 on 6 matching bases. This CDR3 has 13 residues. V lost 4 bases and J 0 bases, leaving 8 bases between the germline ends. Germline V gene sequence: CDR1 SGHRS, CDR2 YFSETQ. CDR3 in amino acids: CASSQDYSYEQYF. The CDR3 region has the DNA TGCGCCAGCAGCCAGGACTACTCCTACGAGCAGTACTTC.

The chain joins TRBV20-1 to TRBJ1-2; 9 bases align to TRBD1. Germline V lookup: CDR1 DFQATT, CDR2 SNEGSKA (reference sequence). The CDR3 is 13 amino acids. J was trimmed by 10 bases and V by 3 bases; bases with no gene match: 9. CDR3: CSASPGTGTDYTF. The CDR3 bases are TGCAGTGCTAGTCCCGGGACAGGGACGGACTACACCTTC.

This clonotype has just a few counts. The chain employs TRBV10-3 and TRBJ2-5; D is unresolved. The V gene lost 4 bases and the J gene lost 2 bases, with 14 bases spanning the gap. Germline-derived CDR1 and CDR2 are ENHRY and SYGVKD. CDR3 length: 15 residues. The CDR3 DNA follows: TGTGCCATCAGTGCAAACCTTGGCAGGCAAGAGACCCAGTACTTC. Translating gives CAISANLGRQETQYF.

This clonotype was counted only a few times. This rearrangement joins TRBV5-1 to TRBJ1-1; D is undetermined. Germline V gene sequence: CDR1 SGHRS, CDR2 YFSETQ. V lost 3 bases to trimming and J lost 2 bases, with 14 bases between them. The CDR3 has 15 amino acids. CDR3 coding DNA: TGCGCCAGCAGCTCAAATGGAGACCGAAACACTGAAGCTTTCTTT. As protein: CASSSNGDRNTEAFF. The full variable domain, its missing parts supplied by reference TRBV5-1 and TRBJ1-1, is KAGVTQTPRYLIKTRGQQVTLSCSPISGHRSVSWYQQTPGQGLQFLFEYFSETQRNKGNFPGRFSGRQFSNSRSEMNVSTLELGDSALYLCASSSNGDRNTEAFFGQGTRLTVV.

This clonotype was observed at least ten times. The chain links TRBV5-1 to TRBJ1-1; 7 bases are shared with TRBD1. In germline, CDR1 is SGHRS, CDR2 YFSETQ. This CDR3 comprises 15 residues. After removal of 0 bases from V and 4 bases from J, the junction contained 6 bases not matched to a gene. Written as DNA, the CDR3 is TGCGCCAGCAGCTTGGTGGCAGGGGGGAGCACTGAAGCTTTCTTT. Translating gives CASSLVAGGSTEAFF.

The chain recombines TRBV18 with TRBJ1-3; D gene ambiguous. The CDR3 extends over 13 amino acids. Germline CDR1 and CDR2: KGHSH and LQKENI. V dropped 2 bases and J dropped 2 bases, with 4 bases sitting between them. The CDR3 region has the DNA TGTGCCAGCTCACCAGGGGCTGGAAACACCATATATTTT. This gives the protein CASSPGAGNTIYF.

The CDR3 coding sequence is TGCAGTGCTACGAGAATGACAGGAGGAAATGAAAAACTGTTTTTT. Translation gives CSATRMTGGNEKLFF. The V and J genes are TRBV20-1 and TRBJ1-4; D is possibly TRBD1 (6 bases). The germline V and J ends were trimmed by 4 bases and 5 bases, with 17 bases remaining between them. CDR1 is DFQATT, CDR2 SNEGSKA, per germline (reference sequence). This CDR3 has 15 amino acids.

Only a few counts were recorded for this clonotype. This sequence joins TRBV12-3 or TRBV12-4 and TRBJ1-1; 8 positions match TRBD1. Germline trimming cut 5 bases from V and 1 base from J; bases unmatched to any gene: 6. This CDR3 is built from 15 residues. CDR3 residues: CASSQTGTGNTEAFF. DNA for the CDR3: TGTGCCAGCAGTCAAACCGGGACAGGGAACACTGAAGCTTTCTTT.

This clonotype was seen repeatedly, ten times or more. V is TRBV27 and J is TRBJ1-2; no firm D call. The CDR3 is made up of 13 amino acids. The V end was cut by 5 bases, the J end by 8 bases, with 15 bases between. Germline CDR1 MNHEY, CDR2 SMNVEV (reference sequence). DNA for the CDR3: TGTGCCAGCAGTCGGGGAGAAGGGCTCGGCTACACCTTC. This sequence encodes CASSRGEGLGYTF.

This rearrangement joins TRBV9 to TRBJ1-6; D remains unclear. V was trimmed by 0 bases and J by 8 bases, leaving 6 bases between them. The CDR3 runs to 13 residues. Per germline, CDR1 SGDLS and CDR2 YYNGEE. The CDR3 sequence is CASSVVGDSPLHF. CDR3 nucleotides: TGTGCCAGCAGCGTAGTGGGAGATTCACCCCTCCACTTT.

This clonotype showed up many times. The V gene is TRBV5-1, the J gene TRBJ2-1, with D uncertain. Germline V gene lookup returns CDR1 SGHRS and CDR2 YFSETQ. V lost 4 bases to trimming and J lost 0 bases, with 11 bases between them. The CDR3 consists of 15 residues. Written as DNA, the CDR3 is TGCGCCAGCAGCGGTGACCCCAGCTCCTACAATGAGCAGTTCTTC. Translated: CASSGDPSSYNEQFF.